This record concerns one TCR beta chain sequence. What this receptor recognizes is not known. Base qualities are not provided; no much larger clone lies one nucleotide away. This CDR3 is also generated by other DNA sequences in the sample. The immunoSEQ Assay, a bias-controlled multiplex PCR, was used to amplify TCRbeta CDR3 regions from genomic DNA. On the authors' methods: Nucleated cell counts per sample were estimated from amplification of reference gene primers within the assay. To quantify the absolute abundance of each unique TCRbeta CDR3 rearrangement, sequence reads were collapsed and filtered. For each sample, productive Simpson clonality was calculated by taking the square root of Simpson's diversity index across productive rearrangements. TCRdb retrieved this table from immuneACCESS and kept in-frame rearrangements only. Not all clones are present; in checked studies, unresolved V genes account for under half, and no reason is known for the remainder. That table supplies the V and J calls and clone size; D and trimming were determined from the DNA. The sample table shows over 300,000 clones, and approximately 90% are seen once. The ten largest clones add up to approximately 1% of the sample.

Enrolling through a virtual design, the prospective study's participants ranged in age from roughly 18 to 90 years and lived across 20 to 25 United States geographic areas. To assign participants to cohorts, the prospective study relied on clinical history that participants themselves reported in a screening survey and a study questionnaire. Each participant in the prospective study had whole blood, serum and a nasopharyngeal or oropharyngeal swab collected by mobile phlebotomists. Over a roughly two-month period, participants in the prospective study had the option of providing additional blood draws and questionnaires. Before DNA extraction, blood samples from the prospective study were shipped at room temperature or frozen. The data originate from a study of blood T cell repertoires in COVID-19 (dated by TCRdb to the early 2020s). With respect to the entire study: Collaborator samples came from the United States, Italy and Spain and covered acute and convalescent phases of COVID-19. The prospective study material was composed of cDNA or gDNA derived from T cells, B-cell-depleted T cells, or PBMCs. Deeply sampled blood TCRbeta repertoires from subjects exposed to, actively infected with, or recovered from COVID-19 were included in the dataset. The repertoires were made available in a free public database intended to serve as a resource for research on the immune response to SARS-CoV-2. Samples came from the ongoing ImmuneRACE study (first 160 participants) plus 1,254 subjects from 6 global collaborators. Sample metadata almost always included a de-identified subject ID, COVID-19 status, age in years and sex. Where available, HLA class I and class II types were taken from metadata supplied by the sample provider and were not determined by assay-based typing.

The paper as a whole reports these results and caveats: The amount of clinical and demographic metadata varied by source and participant and was provided uncurated.

The CDR3 contains 14 residues, cysteine and phenylalanine counted. CDR3 DNA only is kept here, 42 bases in frame from base 1. A distance of 13 bases separates the germline ends of V and J, which lose 6 bases and 4 bases respectively. Taken from the germline V gene (reference sequence), the CDR1 and CDR2 loops are MNHEY and SMNVEV. This sequence originates from a woman aged 30 to 39 with acute COVID-19. The sequence joins TRBV27 to TRBJ1-5; possibly the D gene is TRBD1, per 5 matching bases. Sequencing input: PBMCs or T cells enriched from blood (not recorded which). The CDR3 sequence is CASSPLGGNQPQHF. Read as DNA, the sequence is TGTGCCAGCAGCCCCCTGGGGGGTAATCAGCCCCAGCATTTT.